The next 16 T cell receptor beta chains were all read from a single sample in a study of radiotherapy plus CTLA-4 blockade in lung cancer. Sequenced by immunoSEQ multiplex PCR; TCRdb stores in-frame clones only, minus some. Of 70,000 to 100,000 clones detected, approximately 83% appear once; the ten largest clones hold approximately 1.9%. Sequencing used peripheral blood, obtained from a patient treated with radiotherapy plus ipilimumab. Source of these receptors: a human donor with non-small cell lung cancer who had a partial response to radiotherapy plus ipilimumab.

The chain is built from TRBV18 and TRBJ1-2; 9 nucleotides line up with TRBD1. V shed 3 bases and J 3 bases; nucleotides not matched to a gene: 8. The CDR3 has 16 residues. Germline V CDR1 and CDR2: KGHSH, LQKENI. The CDR3 region is CASSPLGQGEYYGYTF. DNA for the CDR3: TGTGCCAGCTCACCCCTGGGACAGGGAGAATACTATGGCTACACCTTC.

V usage is TRBV5-1 and J usage is TRBJ1-1; D not certain. Germline values: CDR1 SGHRS, CDR2 YFSETQ. The V and J ends lost 6 bases and 0 bases respectively, with 15 bases between them. The CDR3 has 15 amino acids. CDR3 protein: CASKENPSMNTEAFF. The CDR3, as DNA: TGCGCCAGCAAAGAGAACCCATCTATGAACACTGAAGCTTTCTTT.

The chain couples TRBV5-4 to TRBJ2-7; 8 nucleotides align to TRBD2. The CDR3 is 16 residues long. With 4 bases clipped from V and 4 bases from J, the junction kept 13 bases outside the gene matches. The germline gives CDR1 SGHNT, CDR2 YYREEE (reference sequence). The CDR3 reads CASSRGGAGGPYEQYV. The DNA for the CDR3 is TGTGCCAGCAGCCGGGGGGGCGCGGGAGGTCCGTACGAGCAGTACGTC.

This clone was counted only a few times. The rearrangement uses TRBV5-1 and TRBJ2-2; 7 bases map to TRBD2. Germline assignment: CDR1 SGHRS and CDR2 YFSETQ. The CDR3 is made up of 19 amino acids. The junction had 18 bases not matched to a gene; V was cut back by 4 bases and J by 3 bases. The CDR3 sequence is CASSGGDSREERDTGELFF. The CDR3 DNA is TGCGCCAGCAGCGGGGGGGACTCCCGAGAGGAAAGGGACACCGGGGAGCTGTTTTTT.

The V and J genes are TRBV28 and TRBJ2-7; 9 positions agree with TRBD2. The CDR3 runs 15 residues. Germline CDR1 and CDR2: MDHEN and SYDVKM. V lost 5 bases, J lost 3 bases, and 8 bases stayed unmatched. The CDR3: CASSQTSGILYEQYV. Written as DNA, the CDR3 is TGTGCCAGCAGTCAGACTAGCGGAATACTCTACGAGCAGTACGTC.

This clone was seen once. The chain employs TRBV7-9 and TRBJ2-5; 13 nucleotides agree with TRBD2. The V segment lost 4 bases and the J segment 5 bases; nucleotides outside the gene matches: 4. The CDR3 sequence is 15 residues long. Germline values: CDR1 SEHNR, CDR2 FQNEAQ (reference sequence). The CDR3 is CASSYGLAGVETQYF. In DNA form, the CDR3 reads TGTGCCAGCAGCTACGGACTAGCGGGAGTGGAGACCCAGTACTTC.

The chain combines TRBV14 with TRBJ1-4, with 9 positions matching TRBD1. This CDR3 has 17 residues. Trimming took 0 bases from V and 6 from J; bases not matched to a gene: 8. Germline assignment: CDR1 SGHDN and CDR2 FVKESK. The CDR3 sequence: CASSQDRGTGWYEKLFF. Here the CDR3 DNA reads TGTGCCAGCAGCCAAGATCGAGGGACAGGGTGGTATGAAAAACTGTTTTTT.

The J gene is TRBJ2-7, the V gene TRBV9; 7 bases agree with TRBD2. CDR1 SGDLS and CDR2 YYNGEE come from the germline V gene. J was trimmed by 2 bases and V by 3 bases; bases with no gene match: 5. This CDR3 region has 14 residues. The CDR3 DNA follows: TGTGCCAGCAGCGAATCTGGGACTACCTACGAGCAGTACTTC. The encoded protein is CASSESGTTYEQYF.

This rearrangement joins TRBV5-4 to TRBJ2-2, with 8 positions matching TRBD2. The V and J ends lost 4 bases and 4 bases, in that order; junction bases with no gene match: 9. Germline values: CDR1 SGHNT, CDR2 YYREEE (reference sequence). This CDR3 is built from 16 residues. DNA for the CDR3: TGTGCCAGCAGCACAGGCCAGCGGGGGAGCACCGGGGAGCTGTTTTTT. This sequence encodes CASSTGQRGSTGELFF.

The chain recombines TRBV28 with TRBJ2-7, with 8 bases identical to TRBD2. CDR3 size: 13 residues. Unmatched junction bases numbered 3, after V lost 5 bases and J lost 3 bases. The germline CDR1 and CDR2 sequences are MDHEN and SYDVKM. CDR3 sequence (DNA): TGTGCCAGCAGTCCGGGGGGGGACTACGAGCAGTACGTC. It encodes CASSPGGDYEQYV.

This chain connects TRBV11-2 to TRBJ2-5, with TRBD2 identical over 12 bases. The CDR3 spans 16 residues. Looked up from germline, CDR1 is SGHAT and CDR2 is FQNNGV. V shed 2 bases and J 4 bases; nucleotides not matched to a gene: 5. The chain's CDR3 is CASSLPWTSGAETQYF. The CDR3 nucleotides are TGTGCCAGCAGCTTACCTTGGACTAGCGGGGCAGAGACCCAGTACTTC.

V is TRBV11-2 and J is TRBJ1-5, with 7 bases fitting TRBD1. V shed 5 bases, J shed 4 bases, and the junction held 5 bases outside the gene matches. The CDR3 sequence is 14 residues long. Germline V gene data show CDR1 as SGHAT and CDR2 as FQNNGV. The CDR3 coding sequence is TGTGCCAGCAGCCCGGGGACAGCTAATCAGCCCCAGCATTTT. This encodes CASSPGTANQPQHF.

The rearrangement uses TRBV6-1 and TRBJ1-1; the D is unclear. The V and J ends lost 5 bases and 5 bases respectively, with 15 bases between them. The CDR3 totals 14 residues. CDR1 MNHNS and CDR2 SASEGT come from the germline V gene. The CDR3 coding sequence is TGTGCCAGCAGTTCTATTGCTAGGAGGACTGAAGCTTTCTTT. It translates to CASSSIARRTEAFF.

V is TRBV28 and J is TRBJ1-5; TRBD1 matches at 10 bases. Germline CDR1 is MDHEN and CDR2 is SYDVKM. The CDR3 extends over 16 amino acids. With V trimmed by 4 bases and J by 3 bases, 6 bases remained unmatched. The CDR3 DNA reads as TGTGCCAGCAGTTCCCGGGGACAGGGGTTCAATCAGCCCCAGCATTTT. It encodes CASSSRGQGFNQPQHF.

This chain joins TRBV6-5 and TRBJ1-5, with 9 nucleotides matching TRBD1. The CDR3 is made up of 15 amino acids. Unmatched junction bases numbered 4, after V lost 6 bases and J lost 1 base. In germline, CDR1 is MNHEY, CDR2 SVGAGI. As DNA, the CDR3 is TGTGCCAGCAGCGAGGGACAGGGAAGCAATCAGCCCCAGCATTTT. It translates to CASSEGQGSNQPQHF.

The chain recombines TRBV7-2 with TRBJ1-2; 9 positions agree with TRBD1. The CDR3 contains 14 residues. J gave up 7 bases and V 5 bases, and 8 bases lay outside the gene matches. Germline V gives CDR1 SGHTA, CDR2 FQGNSA. The CDR3, as DNA: TGTGCCAGCAGCCCTGGGACAGGGACGCTTGGCTACACCTTC. Its translation is CASSPGTGTLGYTF. Filled out from reference TRBV7-2 and TRBJ1-2, the complete variable domain reads GAGVSQSPSNKVTEKGKDVELRCDPISGHTALYWYRQSLGQGLEFLIYFQGNSAPDKSGLPSDRFSAERTGGSVSTLTIQRTQQEDSAVYLCASSPGTGTLGYTFGSGTRLTVV.